This is a list of T cell receptor beta chains from one sample in a study of T cells after yellow fever vaccination. Using its own MiXCR run on the 5' RACE reads, TCRdb lists one record per CDR3 protein. The table lists hundreds of thousands of distinct CDR3 sequences, about 14% of them singletons. This specimen consisted of PBMCs, obtained on the day of the yellow fever booster vaccination. These receptors were collected from a man aged 30 to 39 who received the YFV17D yellow fever vaccine. The CDR3 runs from the conserved cysteine through the conserved F or W. A D gene is named only where the DNA matches it firmly. For some rows the clone size is stated as once, few or many, or as a class when expanded; others skip it.

TRBV12-3/TRBV12-4,TRBJ2-7,NA,NA,CASSLIGRVDEQYF,TGTGCCAGCAGTTTAATAGGGAGAGTGGACGAGCAGTACTTC
TRBV9,TRBJ2-3,NA,few,CASSGASGPVTDTQYF,TGTGCCAGCAGCGGCGCCTCAGGGCCGGTCACAGATACGCAGTATTTT
TRBV9,TRBJ2-1,TRBD2,many,CASSASGSSYNEQFF,TGTGCCAGCAGCGCTAGCGGGAGCTCCTACAATGAGCAGTTCTTC
TRBV29-1,TRBJ1-1,NA,NA,CSVFRAGTEAFF,TGCAGCGTGTTTAGGGCAGGGACAGAAGCTTTCTTT
TRBV12-3/TRBV12-4,TRBJ2-3,TRBD2,NA,CASSLASGPHTQYF,TGTGCCAGCAGTTTAGCTAGCGGGCCGCATACGCAGTATTTT
TRBV9,TRBJ2-5,TRBD2,NA,CASSLLAGGPLQETQYF,TGTGCCAGCAGCCTACTAGCGGGAGGACCCCTCCAAGAGACCCAGTACTTC
TRBV5-4,TRBJ2-1,NA,few,CASSLANGEQFF,TGTGCCAGCAGCTTGGCCAATGGGGAGCAGTTCTTC
TRBV11-2,TRBJ2-3,NA,NA,CASSPLGRDTQYF,TGTGCCAGCAGCCCGCTGGGTCGGGATACGCAGTATTTT
TRBV5-4,TRBJ2-7,TRBD2,few,CASSLEGGPRNEQYF,TGTGCCAGCAGCTTGGAGGGAGGGCCAAGGAACGAGCAGTACTTC
TRBV5-1,TRBJ2-7,NA,few,CASRGSSPEQYF,TGCGCCAGCAGAGGCTCGAGTCCCGAGCAGTACTTC
TRBV5-1,TRBJ2-7,NA,few,CASSLITAYEQYF,TGCGCCAGCAGCTTGATAACAGCTTACGAGCAGTACTTC
TRBV7-2,TRBJ1-6,NA,NA,CASRVGTTHFLLHF,TGTGCCAGCAGGGTGGGGACGACCCACTTTCTCCTCCACTTT
TRBV12-3/TRBV12-4,TRBJ2-7,NA,many,CASSEAYEQYF,TGTGCCAGCAGCGAGGCCTACGAGCAGTACTTC
TRBV20-1,TRBJ2-7,TRBD2,NA,CSARDANSGSYEQYF,TGCAGTGCTAGGGACGCAAATAGCGGGAGTTACGAGCAGTACTTC
TRBV7-2,TRBJ1-2,NA,NA,CASSLRWRTARNTF,TGTGCCAGCAGCTTGAGGTGGCGGACAGCTCGAAATACCTTC
TRBV6-5,TRBJ2-1,NA,many,CASSWGDYNEQFF,TGTGCCAGCAGTTGGGGGGACTACAATGAGCAGTTCTTC
TRBV6-5,TRBJ2-1,TRBD1,NA,CASRFDRGEQFF,TGTGCCAGCAGATTCGACAGGGGTGAGCAGTTCTTC
TRBV12-3/TRBV12-4,TRBJ1-6,TRBD1,NA,CASRDSSSSYNSPLHF,TGTGCCAGCCGGGACAGCTCGAGCTCCTATAATTCACCCCTCCACTTT
TRBV6-5,TRBJ2-5,TRBD2,NA,CASSYLAGARETQYF,TGTGCCAGCAGTTACTTGGCGGGAGCTCGAGAGACCCAGTACTTC
TRBV6-1,TRBJ2-7,TRBD1,many,CASSGTGRPYEQYF,TGTGCCAGCAGTGGGACAGGGAGGCCCTACGAGCAGTACTTC
TRBV12-3/TRBV12-4,TRBJ2-1,NA,NA,CASSRAGFDEQFF,TGTGCCAGCAGTCGTGCAGGTTTCGATGAGCAGTTCTTC
TRBV3-1,TRBJ2-5,TRBD2,few,CASSQGASGRAQETQYF,TGTGCCAGCAGCCAAGGGGCTAGCGGGAGGGCGCAAGAGACCCAGTACTTC
TRBV5-1,TRBJ2-3,NA,NA,CASSLTATSTDTQYF,TGCGCCAGCAGCTTGACTGCAACTAGCACAGATACGCAGTATTTT
TRBV19,TRBJ2-7,NA,many,CASSIADQAYYEQYF,TGTGCCAGTAGTATCGCGGACCAGGCCTACTACGAGCAGTACTTC
TRBV7-9,TRBJ2-2,NA,NA,CASSPPPRFAGPGELFF,TGTGCCAGCAGCCCCCCCCCACGTTTTGCGGGACCCGGGGAGCTGTTTTTT
TRBV6-2/TRBV6-3,TRBJ2-3,TRBD2,few,CASRGLADADTQYF,TGTGCCAGCAGAGGACTAGCGGACGCAGATACGCAGTATTTT
TRBV19,TRBJ1-1,TRBD1,few,CASSIPQGATEAFF,TGTGCCAGTAGTATACCACAGGGGGCTACTGAAGCTTTCTTT
TRBV29-1,TRBJ2-7,NA,NA,CSVNEGGVTGSYEQYF,TGCAGCGTTAATGAAGGGGGGGTGACAGGGTCCTACGAGCAGTACTTC
TRBV18,TRBJ1-2,TRBD1,few,CASSPIDRANYGYTF,TGTGCCAGCTCACCAATCGACAGGGCGAACTATGGCTACACCTTC
TRBV7-8,TRBJ2-7,TRBD2,NA,CASSYPRASGRINEQYF,TGTGCCAGCAGCTACCCGAGGGCTAGCGGGAGAATCAACGAGCAGTACTTC
TRBV6-5,TRBJ2-1,TRBD2,few,CASSYSMTGGQHEQFF,TGTGCCAGCAGTTACTCGATGACGGGAGGGCAACATGAGCAGTTCTTC
TRBV4-1,TRBJ2-7,TRBD2,NA,CASSLIGTSGYEQYF,TGCGCCAGCAGCCTCATCGGGACTAGCGGCTACGAGCAGTACTTC
TRBV6-1,TRBJ2-3,NA,NA,CASTTGLSTDTQYF,TGTGCCAGCACCACAGGGTTGAGCACAGATACGCAGTATTTT
TRBV24-1,TRBJ1-5,NA,NA,CATSPGLSGNQPQHF,TGTGCCACCAGTCCGGGACTCTCGGGCAATCAGCCCCAGCATTTT
TRBV6-2/TRBV6-3,TRBJ2-7,NA,NA,CASSSPGVSGYEQYF,TGTGCCAGCAGTTCCCCCGGAGTAAGTGGCTACGAGCAGTACTTC
TRBV5-4,TRBJ2-7,TRBD2,NA,CASSSGLAGRPYEQYF,TGTGCCAGCAGCTCGGGACTAGCGGGACGACCCTACGAGCAGTACTTC
TRBV20-1,TRBJ2-7,NA,NA,CSATQPGPSYEQYF,TGCAGTGCCACCCAACCGGGCCCCTCCTACGAGCAGTACTTC
TRBV3-1,TRBJ1-1,NA,NA,CASSLGGGVSTEAFF,TGTGCCAGCAGCCTGGGGGGAGGGGTGTCCACTGAAGCTTTCTTT
TRBV6-5,TRBJ1-4,NA,NA,CASSSQDRSFSEKLFF,TGTGCCAGCAGTTCCCAAGACAGGTCGTTTAGTGAAAAACTGTTTTTT
TRBV6-6,TRBJ2-7,NA,few,CASSLSSREQYF,TGTGCCAGCAGTTTGTCTAGCCGCGAGCAGTACTTC
TRBV29-1,TRBJ1-2,NA,NA,CSVVLGNYGYTF,TGCAGCGTTGTTCTGGGGAACTATGGCTACACCTTC
TRBV18,TRBJ2-1,TRBD2,NA,CASSPSLAGLNEQFF,TGTGCCAGCTCACCTTCCCTAGCGGGCCTCAATGAGCAGTTCTTC
TRBV12-3/TRBV12-4,TRBJ2-3,NA,few,CASSLWGRDGDTQYF,TGTGCCAGCAGTTTGTGGGGTCGGGACGGGGATACGCAGTATTTT
TRBV7-2,TRBJ2-3,NA,few,CASSLAPVDTQYF,TGTGCCAGCAGCTTAGCACCAGTAGATACGCAGTATTTT
TRBV7-2,TRBJ2-2,TRBD2,NA,CASSLARLAGRTGELFF,TGTGCCAGCAGCTTAGCGAGGTTAGCGGGACGCACCGGGGAGCTGTTTTTT
TRBV12-3/TRBV12-4,TRBJ1-6,NA,few,CASSIQGVGSPLHF,TGTGCCAGCAGTATACAGGGAGTGGGGTCTCCCCTCCACTTT
TRBV29-1,TRBJ2-3,NA,few,CSVVIRGTSAQDTQYF,TGCAGCGTTGTCATCCGGGGCACTTCAGCACAAGATACGCAGTATTTT
TRBV12-3/TRBV12-4,TRBJ1-3,NA,few,CASTLGLISGNTIYF,TGTGCCAGCACCCTCGGACTGATCTCTGGAAACACCATATATTTT
TRBV25-1,TRBJ2-7,NA,few,CATATNRGTYEQYF,TGTGCCACCGCTACTAATAGGGGTACCTACGAGCAGTACTTC
TRBV5-1,TRBJ2-3,NA,NA,CASSTGSADTQYF,TGCGCCAGCAGTACAGGGAGTGCAGATACGCAGTATTTT
TRBV24-1,TRBJ2-1,NA,NA,CATSDFNGNEQFF,TGTGCCACCAGTGATTTCAATGGTAATGAGCAGTTCTTC
TRBV20-1,TRBJ2-7,NA,few,CSARTESSYEQYF,TGCAGTGCGCGGACAGAGAGCTCCTACGAGCAGTACTTC
TRBV20-1,TRBJ2-3,NA,few,CSAGAAAATDTQYF,TGCAGTGCTGGGGCCGCTGCGGCCACAGATACGCAGTATTTT
TRBV28,TRBJ2-7,NA,few,CASSLTGEYEQYF,TGTGCCAGCAGTTTGACCGGAGAGTACGAGCAGTACTTC